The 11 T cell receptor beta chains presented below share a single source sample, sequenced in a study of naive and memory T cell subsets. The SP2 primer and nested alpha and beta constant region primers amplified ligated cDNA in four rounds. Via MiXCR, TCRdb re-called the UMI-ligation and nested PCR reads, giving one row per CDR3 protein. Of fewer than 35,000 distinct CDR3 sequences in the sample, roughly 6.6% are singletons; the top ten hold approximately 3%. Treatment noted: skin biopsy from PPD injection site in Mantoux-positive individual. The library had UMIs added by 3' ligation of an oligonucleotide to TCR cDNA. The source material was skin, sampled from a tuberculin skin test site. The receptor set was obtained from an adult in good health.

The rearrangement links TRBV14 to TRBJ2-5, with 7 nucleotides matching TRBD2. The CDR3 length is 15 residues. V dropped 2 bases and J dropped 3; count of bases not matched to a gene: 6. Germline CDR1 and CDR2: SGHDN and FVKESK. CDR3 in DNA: TGTGCCAGCAGCCAACGGGCTAGCGGAAAAGAGACCCAGTACTTC. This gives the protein CASSQRASGKETQYF.

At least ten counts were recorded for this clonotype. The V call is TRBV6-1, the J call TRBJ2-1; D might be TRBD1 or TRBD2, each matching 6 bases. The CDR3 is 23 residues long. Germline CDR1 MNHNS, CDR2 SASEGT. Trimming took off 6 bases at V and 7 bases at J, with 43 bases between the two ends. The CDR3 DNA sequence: TGTGCCAGCAGCACTTTTTATTCTATAATCGATTCTTCGACAGGAGGGGTAAGAAATGAGCAGTTCTTC. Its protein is CASSTFYSIIDSSTGGVRNEQFF.

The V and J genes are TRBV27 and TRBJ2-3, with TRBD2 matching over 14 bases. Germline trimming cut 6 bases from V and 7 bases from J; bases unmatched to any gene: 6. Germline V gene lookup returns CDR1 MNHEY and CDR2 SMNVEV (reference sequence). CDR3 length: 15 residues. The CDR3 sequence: CASSLTSGGANTQYF. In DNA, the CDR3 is TGTGCCAGCAGCCTGACTAGCGGGGGGGCGAATACGCAGTATTTT.

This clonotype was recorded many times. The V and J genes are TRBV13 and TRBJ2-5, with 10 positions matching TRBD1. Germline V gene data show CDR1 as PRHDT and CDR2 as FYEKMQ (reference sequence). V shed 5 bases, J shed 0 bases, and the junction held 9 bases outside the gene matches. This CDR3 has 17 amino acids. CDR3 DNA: TGTGCCAGCAGCCATGGAATGGACAGGGGGTACCAAGAGACCCAGTACTTC. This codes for CASSHGMDRGYQETQYF.

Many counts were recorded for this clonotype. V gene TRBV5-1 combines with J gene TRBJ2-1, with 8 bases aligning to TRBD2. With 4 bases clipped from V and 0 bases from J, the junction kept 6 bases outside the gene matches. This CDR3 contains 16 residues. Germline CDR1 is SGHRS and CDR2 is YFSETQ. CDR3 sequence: CASSLAGGSSYNEQFF. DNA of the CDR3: TGCGCCAGCAGCCTAGCGGGTGGGAGCTCCTACAATGAGCAGTTCTTC.

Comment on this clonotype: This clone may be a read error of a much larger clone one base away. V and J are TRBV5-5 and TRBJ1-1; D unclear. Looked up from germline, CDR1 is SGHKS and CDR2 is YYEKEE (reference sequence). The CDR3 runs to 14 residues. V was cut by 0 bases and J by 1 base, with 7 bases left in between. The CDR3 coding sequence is TGTGCCAGCAGCTTGGGCATCAGGAACACTGAAGCTTTCTTT. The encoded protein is CASSLGIRNTEAFF. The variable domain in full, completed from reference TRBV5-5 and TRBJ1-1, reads DAGVTQSPTHLIKTRGQQVTLRCSPISGHKSVSWYQQVLGQGPQFIFQYYEKEERGRGNFPDRFSARQFPNYSSELNVNALLLGDSALYLCASSLGIRNTEAFFGQGTRLTVV.

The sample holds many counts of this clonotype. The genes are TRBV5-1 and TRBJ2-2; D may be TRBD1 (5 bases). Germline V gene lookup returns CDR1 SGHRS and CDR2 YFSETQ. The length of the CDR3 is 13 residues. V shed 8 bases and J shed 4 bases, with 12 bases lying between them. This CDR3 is CASFPQGTGELFF. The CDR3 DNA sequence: TGCGCCAGTTTCCCCCAGGGCACCGGGGAGCTGTTTTTT.

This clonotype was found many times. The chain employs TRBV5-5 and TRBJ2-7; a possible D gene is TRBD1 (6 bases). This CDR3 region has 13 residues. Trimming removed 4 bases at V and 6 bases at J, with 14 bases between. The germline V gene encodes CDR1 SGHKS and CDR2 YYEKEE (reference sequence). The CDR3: CASSRGHLSEQYF. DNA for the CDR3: TGTGCCAGCAGCCGGGGACACCTTTCCGAGCAGTACTTC. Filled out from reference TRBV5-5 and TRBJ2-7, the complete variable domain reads DAGVTQSPTHLIKTRGQQVTLRCSPISGHKSVSWYQQVLGQGPQFIFQYYEKEERGRGNFPDRFSARQFPNYSSELNVNALLLGDSALYLCASSRGHLSEQYFGPGTRLTVT.

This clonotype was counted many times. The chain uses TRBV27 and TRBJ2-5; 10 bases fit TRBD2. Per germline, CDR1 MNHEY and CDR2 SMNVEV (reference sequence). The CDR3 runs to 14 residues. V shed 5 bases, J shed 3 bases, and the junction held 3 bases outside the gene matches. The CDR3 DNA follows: TGTGCCAGCAGTCCCCTAGCGGGGGAAGAGACCCAGTACTTC. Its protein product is CASSPLAGEETQYF.

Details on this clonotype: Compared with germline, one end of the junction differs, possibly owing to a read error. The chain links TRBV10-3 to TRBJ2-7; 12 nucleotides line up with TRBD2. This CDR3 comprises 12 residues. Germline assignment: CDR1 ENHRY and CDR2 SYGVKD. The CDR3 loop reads CAISDLAGGVIF. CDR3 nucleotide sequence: TGTGCCATCAGTGATCTAGCGGGAGGGGTCATCTTC.

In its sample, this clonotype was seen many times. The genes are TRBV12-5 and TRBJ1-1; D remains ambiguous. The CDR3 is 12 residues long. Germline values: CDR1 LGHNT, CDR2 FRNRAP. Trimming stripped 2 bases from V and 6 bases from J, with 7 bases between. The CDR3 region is CASGLYSPEAFF. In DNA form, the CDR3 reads TGTGCTAGTGGTTTGTACAGCCCTGAAGCTTTCTTT.